These 3 T cell receptor beta chains originate from one sample sequenced in a study of T cells in Graves' hyperthyroidism and ophthalmopathy. Researchers took RNA transcripts and amplified the TCR beta CDR3 regions from them. The TCR CDR3 was amplified in a first-round RT-PCR using the HTBI primer set. MiXCR, applied by TCRdb to the multiplex PCR reads, yields one record per CDR3 protein. The sample has 270,000 or so distinct CDR3 sequences, 25% to 30% seen once. Specimen: blood. These receptor sequences come from a middle-aged man with Graves' hyperthyroidism that later progressed to Graves' ophthalmopathy.

This clonotype showed up just a few times. V and J are TRBV6-2 or TRBV6-3 and TRBJ2-5, with D uncertain. Trimming left V 2 bases short and J 4 bases short, with 14 bases between. The CDR3 has 15 amino acids. The germline V gene encodes CDR1 MNHEY and CDR2 SVGEGT. CDR3 amino acids: CASSYMSSGGETQYF. The CDR3 DNA sequence: TGTGCCAGCAGTTACATGTCGTCAGGCGGAGAGACCCAGTACTTC.

The table lists this clonotype with many counts. The chain carries TRBV9 and TRBJ1-1; the D is unclear. CDR1 and CDR2 (germline): SGDLS, YYNGEE. Trimming took 2 bases from V and 7 from J, leaving 9 bases between them. The CDR3 loop spans 12 amino acids. CDR3 bases: TGTGCCAGCAGCGTCTACGACCATGAAGCTTTCTTT. Amino acid sequence: CASSVYDHEAFF.

This clonotype was counted at least ten times. J is TRBJ2-7 and V is TRBV28, with 10 nucleotides matching TRBD2. The V gene's germline CDR1 is MDHEN and CDR2 SYDVKM. This CDR3 contains 15 residues. V shed 7 bases and J 2 bases; nucleotides not matched to a gene: 8. CDR3 loop: CASKASGSSPYEQYF. Written as DNA, the CDR3 is TGTGCCAGCAAGGCTAGCGGGAGTAGTCCCTACGAGCAGTACTTC.